The 22 T cell receptor beta chains presented below share a single source sample, sequenced in a study of cytomegalovirus exposure and HLA in healthy donors. Primers included in the PCR were 60 Vbeta and 13 Jbeta primers. Clones were read by immunoSEQ multiplex PCR, and TCRdb kept only the in-frame ones, dropping some. The data show 100,000 to 150,000 clones, roughly 70% seen once. The specimen was PBMCs. These receptors all come from a man aged 25-45 years in good health and CMV-seronegative.

The chain links TRBV9 to TRBJ2-3, with D perhaps matching TRBD2 (6 bases). Per germline, CDR1 SGDLS and CDR2 YYNGEE. Trimming removed 0 bases from V and 1 base from J, with 9 bases in between. This CDR3 region has 15 residues. As DNA, the CDR3 is TGTGCCAGCAGCGTAGGCCCTAGCGGCACAGATACGCAGTATTTT. It encodes CASSVGPSGTDTQYF.

This chain joins TRBV5-6 and TRBJ2-4, with a weak D call TRBD2 (7 bases). Trimming took off 1 base at V and 5 bases at J, with 13 bases between the two ends. The CDR3 has 15 residues. Germline CDR1 is SGHDT and CDR2 is YYEEEE. The CDR3 region has the DNA TGTGCCAGCAGCTTGCTTAGGGGGGGCGAAAACATTCAGTACTTC. It specifies CASSLLRGGENIQYF.

The rearrangement uses TRBV5-1 and TRBJ1-2, with D possibly being TRBD1 (5 bases). The V gene's germline CDR1 is SGHRS and CDR2 YFSETQ. This CDR3 is built from 14 residues. V was trimmed by 5 bases and J by 7 bases, leaving 18 bases between them. CDR3 nucleotide sequence: TGCGCCAGCAGGAATGAGGAACAGGCTGGTGGCTACACCTTC. Amino acids: CASRNEEQAGGYTF.

This sequence joins TRBV19 and TRBJ1-4; 7 nucleotides line up with TRBD1. J was trimmed by 4 bases and V by 4 bases; bases with no gene match: 3. Germline-derived CDR1 and CDR2 are LNHDA and SQIVND (reference sequence). CDR3 length: 14 amino acids. CDR3 in DNA: TGTGCCAGTAGTACGGGACAGCATAATGAAAAACTGTTTTTT. Amino acids: CASSTGQHNEKLFF.

The rearrangement uses TRBV10-1 and TRBJ1-2; TRBD1 matches at 8 bases. The CDR3 contains 14 residues. Trimming cost V 3 bases and J 8 bases; bases outside gene matches: 8. CDR1 WNHNN and CDR2 SYGVQD come from the germline V gene (reference sequence). The CDR3 sequence: CASSDLRTGIGYTF. Written as DNA, the CDR3 is TGCGCCAGCAGTGATCTAAGGACAGGGATCGGCTACACCTTC.

The chain's CDR3 is CASSPDSETEAFF. The DNA of the CDR3 is TGTGCCAGCAGTCCGGACAGTGAGACTGAAGCTTTCTTT. The rearrangement uses TRBV6-5 and TRBJ1-1, with D perhaps matching TRBD1 (6 bases). Germline assignment: CDR1 MNHEY and CDR2 SVGAGI. Trimming removed 5 bases at V and 5 bases at J, with 12 bases between. This CDR3 region has 13 residues.

The CDR3 sequence is CASSRDRFYGYTF. The CDR3 DNA follows: TGTGCCAGCAGTCGGGACAGGTTCTATGGCTACACCTTC. This chain connects TRBV7-9 to TRBJ1-2, with 8 nucleotides matching TRBD1. The germline CDR1 and CDR2 sequences are SEHNR and FQNEAQ (reference sequence). The CDR3 extends over 13 amino acids. V shed 6 bases and J 4 bases; nucleotides not matched to a gene: 4.

Notes on this clone: This CDR3 is missing its conserved last phenylalanine or tryptophan, likely due to a read error. V usage is TRBV5-4 and J usage is TRBJ2-7, with D possibly being TRBD1 (6 bases). Trimming pared 0 bases from V and 1 base from J, leaving 8 bases between. The CDR3 loop spans 14 amino acids. Germline V gene lookup returns CDR1 SGHNT and CDR2 YYREEE (reference sequence). The CDR3 is CASSLDQGSYEQYS. Written as DNA, the CDR3 is TGTGCCAGCAGCTTGGATCAGGGGTCCTACGAGCAGTACTCC.

This clone has only a few counts. This chain links TRBV14 with TRBJ1-2; D perhaps matches TRBD1 (6 bases). Germline V gene sequence: CDR1 SGHDN, CDR2 FVKESK. The CDR3 has 12 amino acids. With 4 bases removed from V and 8 bases from J, the gap between germline ends came to 11 bases. The CDR3 nucleotides are TGTGCCAGCAGCCGGGACAAGGAAGGCTACACCTTC. Protein: CASSRDKEGYTF.

The CDR3 sequence is CASSLDRRVNTEAFF. The CDR3 coding sequence is TGTGCCAGCAGCTTAGATCGCCGGGTAAACACTGAAGCTTTCTTT. This chain connects TRBV11-2 to TRBJ1-1; D is unclear. This CDR3 is built from 15 residues. With 0 bases removed from V and 2 bases from J, the gap between germline ends came to 10 bases. The V gene's germline CDR1 is SGHAT and CDR2 FQNNGV.

This clone turned up a few times. The chain employs TRBV19 and TRBJ1-5, with 7 bases fitting TRBD1. Germline CDR1 LNHDA, CDR2 SQIVND (reference sequence). There are 15 residues in the CDR3. V dropped 8 bases and J dropped 4; count of bases not matched to a gene: 11. The CDR3 coding sequence is TGTGCCAGTTCAAAGGGGGACAGAGTAAATCAGCCCCAGCATTTT. It codes for CASSKGDRVNQPQHF.

The chain couples TRBV9 to TRBJ2-7, with a tentative D call TRBD2 (5 bases). This CDR3 contains 16 residues. In germline, CDR1 is SGDLS, CDR2 YYNGEE. The ends were cut back, 4 bases at V and 0 bases at J, with 17 bases in the middle. CDR3 in amino acids: CASSPASGGFSYEQYF. The CDR3 DNA is TGTGCCAGCAGCCCCGCCAGCGGCGGGTTCTCCTACGAGCAGTACTTC.

This clone showed up just once. The CDR3 DNA is TGTGCCAGCAGCTCCATGGGGGGACAGGGGTCCCTTCACGTGAAACTGTTTTTT. This sequence encodes CASSSMGGQGSLHVKLFF. The J gene is TRBJ1-4, the V gene TRBV28; 10 nucleotides align to TRBD1. The V gene end was trimmed by 6 bases and the J gene end by 11 bases; junction bases not matched to a gene: 21. CDR3 length: 18 amino acids. Germline CDR1 and CDR2: MDHEN and SYDVKM.

The J gene is TRBJ2-3, the V gene TRBV5-4, with unresolved D. CDR3 length: 11 residues. Trimming removed 4 bases at V and 5 bases at J, with 5 bases between. Germline V lookup: CDR1 SGHNT, CDR2 YYREEE (reference sequence). The CDR3 loop is CASSREDTQYF. CDR3 DNA: TGTGCCAGCAGCCGAGAAGATACGCAGTATTTT.

This sequence joins TRBV29-1 and TRBJ2-5, with a tentative D call TRBD2 (5 bases). This CDR3 contains 15 residues. V lost 0 bases, J lost 3 bases, and 14 bases lay in between. Germline CDR1 is SQVTM and CDR2 is ANQGSEA. In nucleotides, the CDR3 is TGCAGCGTTGAAGATCTGCTAGCCTACGAAGAGACCCAGTACTTC. Protein product: CSVEDLLAYEETQYF. The complete variable domain, with remaining parts taken from reference TRBV29-1 and TRBJ2-5, reads SAVISQKPSRDICQRGTSLTIQCQVDSQVTMMFWYRQQPGQSLTLIATANQGSEATYESGFVIDKFPISRPNLTFSTLTVSNMSPEDSSIYLCSVEDLLAYEETQYFGPGTRLLVL.

This clone was seen just once. The chain couples TRBV28 to TRBJ2-7; D unclear. The CDR3 spans 11 residues. The germline gives CDR1 MDHEN, CDR2 SYDVKM. V lost 6 bases and J lost 6, with 9 bases in between. CDR3 region: CASRLLGEQYF. CDR3 nucleotide sequence: TGTGCCAGCAGACTACTTGGCGAGCAGTACTTC.

This clone has a handful of counts. The chain combines TRBV5-6 with TRBJ2-5, with TRBD2 identical over 11 bases. The CDR3 extends over 12 amino acids. J gave up 4 bases and V 7 bases, and 0 bases lay outside the gene matches. Germline V lookup: CDR1 SGHDT, CDR2 YYEEEE. The CDR3 DNA reads TGTGCCAGCGGGACTAGCGGAGAGACCCAGTACTTC. Amino acid sequence: CASGTSGETQYF.

The rearrangement joins TRBV6-5 to TRBJ2-7; TRBD2 might be the D (6 bases). Germline loops: CDR1 MNHEY, CDR2 SVGAGI. This CDR3 is built from 12 residues. V was clipped by 7 bases and J by 6 bases, with 13 bases between them. The DNA for the CDR3 is TGTGCCAGCACCAAAAACGGGGGCGAGCAGTACTTC. Translation gives CASTKNGGEQYF.

A single count supports this clone. The chain carries TRBV11-1 and TRBJ1-1, with TRBD1 matching over 11 bases. CDR1 is SGHAT and CDR2 is FQDESV in the germline V gene (reference sequence). The J segment lost 4 bases and the V segment lost 6 bases, leaving 4 bases of the junction unmatched. This CDR3 is 14 amino acids long. The DNA for the CDR3 is TGTGCCAGCAGTTACGGACAGGGGGCCACTGAAGCTTTCTTT. This sequence encodes CASSYGQGATEAFF.

Points on this clone: Compared with germline, one end of the junction differs, possibly owing to a read error. The chain uses TRBV7-9 and TRBJ2-2; D call uncertain. CDR3 length: 18 amino acids. Per germline, CDR1 SEHNR and CDR2 FQNEAQ (reference sequence). The CDR3 sequence is CSSSLAYVRRDYTGELFF. In nucleotides, the CDR3 is TGTTCCAGCAGCTTAGCCTACGTCCGCCGCGACTACACCGGGGAGCTGTTTTTT.

This chain connects TRBV9 to TRBJ2-3, with D perhaps matching TRBD1 (6 bases). V dropped 0 bases and J dropped 4 bases, with 6 bases sitting between them. The CDR3 has 13 residues. Germline CDR1 SGDLS, CDR2 YYNGEE. DNA for the CDR3: TGTGCCAGCAGCGTAGACAGGGCAGATACGCAGTATTTT. Amino acid sequence: CASSVDRADTQYF.

This chain links TRBV10-1 with TRBJ2-5, with 7 bases aligning to TRBD1. CDR1 and CDR2 (germline): WNHNN, SYGVQD (reference sequence). This CDR3 spans 16 amino acids. V shed 3 bases and J 5 bases; nucleotides not matched to a gene: 12. This CDR3 reads CASSDSRGKMRETQYF. The CDR3 nucleotides are TGCGCCAGCAGTGATTCCAGGGGGAAGATGCGGGAGACCCAGTACTTC.